This T cell receptor (beta chain) was captured in a study of shared clonotypes between healthy human individuals. Study observations and caveats: Naive subsets typically showed greater estimated richness than memory subsets. Shared clonotypes: 4.5% to 5% naive CD4, around 3.7% naive CD8, less than 2.5% memory CD4, 0.4% to 0.5% memory CD8.

Genomic DNA of each subset was evenly split across several immunoSEQ plates. Here immunoSEQ multiplex PCR was the method, and the copy in TCRdb shows in-frame clones only, minus some. The top ten hold about 0.39% of the sample, which has roughly 2,500,000 clones, over 85% seen once. Comment on this clone: Its specificity is unknown. Other DNA sequences in this sample translate to the same CDR3.

CDR3 length: 11 residues. The J segment lost 9 bases and the V segment lost 4 bases, leaving 4 bases of the junction unmatched. The germline V gene has CDR1 SGHTS and CDR2 YDEGEE. What was sequenced was naive CD4+ T cells from PBMCs. The subset was: CD45RA+ positively selected. The chain joins TRBV5-8 to TRBJ2-7; 7 nucleotides align to TRBD1. This receptor was taken from a man younger than 35 in good health. Some clones in this sample may be carry-over from other donors' samples. CDR3 protein: CASSKTGVQYF. The CDR3 DNA reads TGTGCCAGCAGCAAAACAGGGGTGCAGTACTTC.